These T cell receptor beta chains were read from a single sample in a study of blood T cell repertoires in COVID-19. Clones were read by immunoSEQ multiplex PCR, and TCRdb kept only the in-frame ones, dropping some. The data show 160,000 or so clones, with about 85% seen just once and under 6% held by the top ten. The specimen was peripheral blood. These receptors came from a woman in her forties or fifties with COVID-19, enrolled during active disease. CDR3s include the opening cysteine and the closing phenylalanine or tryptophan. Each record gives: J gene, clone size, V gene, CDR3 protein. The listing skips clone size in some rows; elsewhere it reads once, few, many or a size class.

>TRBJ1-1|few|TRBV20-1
CSAVGRTEAFF
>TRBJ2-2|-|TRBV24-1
CATIGRKGGPGELFF
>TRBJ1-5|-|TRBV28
CASQDSNQPQHF
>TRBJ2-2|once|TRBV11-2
CASSPGLAGDAGELFF
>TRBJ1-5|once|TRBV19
CASSIAGIGSQPQHF
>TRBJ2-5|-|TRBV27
CASSLLGSGETQYF
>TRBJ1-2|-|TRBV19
CASSRDTNYGYTF
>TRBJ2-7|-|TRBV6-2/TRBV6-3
CASSKLAGFYEQYF
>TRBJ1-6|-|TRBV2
CASSEGVSRTGSSPLHF
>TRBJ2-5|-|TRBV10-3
CAISLRASGGREETQYF
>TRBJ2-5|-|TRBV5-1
CASSTTSGAIQETQYF
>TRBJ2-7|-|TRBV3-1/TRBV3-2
CASSHRDRRTYEQYF
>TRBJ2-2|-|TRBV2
CASSERQGNTGELFF
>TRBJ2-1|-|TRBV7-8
CASSLGHLPNEQFF
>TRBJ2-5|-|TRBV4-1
CASSQHRRGETQYF
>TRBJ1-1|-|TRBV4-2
CASSQLQGARTEAFF
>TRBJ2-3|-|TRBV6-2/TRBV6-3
CASSYSTSGHPSTDTQYF
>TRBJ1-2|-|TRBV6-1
CASSATPTGERYGYTF
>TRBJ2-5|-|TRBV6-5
CASTRGGTETQYF
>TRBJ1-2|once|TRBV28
CASSLYYGYTF
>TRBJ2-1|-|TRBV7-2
CASSSSGQGSYNEQFF
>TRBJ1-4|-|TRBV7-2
CASSLSGGGEKLFF
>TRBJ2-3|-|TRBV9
CASSVGQGIRTDTQYF
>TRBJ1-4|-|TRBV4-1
CASSLGRTATNEKLFF
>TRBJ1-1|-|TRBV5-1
CASSWTGGPEAFF
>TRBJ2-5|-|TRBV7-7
CASSLGASGGKETQYF
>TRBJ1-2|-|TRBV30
CAWSVSEQDGYTF
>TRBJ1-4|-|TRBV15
CATSRDTGATNEKLFF
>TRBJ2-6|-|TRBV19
CASTLRDRGSGANVLTF
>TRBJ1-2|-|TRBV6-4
CASSEEGQPNYGYTF
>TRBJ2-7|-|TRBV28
CASSFNRGYEQYF
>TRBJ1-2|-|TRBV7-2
CASSSYGQSSGYTF
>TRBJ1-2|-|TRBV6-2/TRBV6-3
CASSYQGALRGYTF
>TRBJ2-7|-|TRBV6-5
CATFQGSEQYF
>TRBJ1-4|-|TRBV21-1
CASSPGQTNEKLFF
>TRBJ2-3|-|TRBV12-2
CASRLVSGFTSTDTQYF
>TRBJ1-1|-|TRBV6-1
CASSETLQGAPREAFF
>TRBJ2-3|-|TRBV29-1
CSVDIGGGGADTQYF
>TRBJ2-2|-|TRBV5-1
CASSLTVTGGITGELFF
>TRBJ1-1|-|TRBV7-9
CASSPQYPPGAFF
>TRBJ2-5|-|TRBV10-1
CASSSQTSGEETQYF
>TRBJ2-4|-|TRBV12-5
CASGTPVLSGAKNIQYF
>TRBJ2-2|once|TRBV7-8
CASRSGNTGELFF
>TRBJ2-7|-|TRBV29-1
CSAQRLLTGEQYF
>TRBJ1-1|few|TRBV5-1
CASSQGTDTEAFF
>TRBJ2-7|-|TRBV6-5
CASRTGTPGPYEQYF
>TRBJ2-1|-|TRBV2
CASSEGTDNEQFF
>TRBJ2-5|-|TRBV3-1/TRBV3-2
CASSNTGGFETQYF
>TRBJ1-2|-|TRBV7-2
CASSSRGSPYGYTF
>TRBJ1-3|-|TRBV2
CASSGPAGTGEWGNTIYF
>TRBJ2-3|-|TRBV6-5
CASRGGAADTQYF
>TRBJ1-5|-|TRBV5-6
CASSMAGTGVPSHF
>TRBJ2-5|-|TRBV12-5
CASGLTIGRETQYF
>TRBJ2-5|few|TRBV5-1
CASSSGLASQETQYF
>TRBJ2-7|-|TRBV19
CASSMVPGKGSYEQYF
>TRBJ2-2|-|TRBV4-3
CASSPGQTSTGELFF
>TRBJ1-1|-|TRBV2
CASSEALRARLHLNTEAFF
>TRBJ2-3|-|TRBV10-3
CAISDQGPRDTQYF
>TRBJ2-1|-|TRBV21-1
CASSKALSTGASGEQFF